This T cell receptor (beta chain) derives from a study of T cell changes during pregnancy in multiple sclerosis. Only in-frame clones appear in the TCRdb table, and some are missing; sequencing was by immunoSEQ multiplex PCR. The table records about 22,000 clones, about 90% of them present only once. The sample consisted of CD4+ T cells from peripheral blood mononuclear cells, taken in the third trimester of pregnancy. The clonotype originates from a female donor in good health, enrolled as a control in a pregnancy study.

Written as DNA, the CDR3 is TGTGCCAGTAGTCTCTCGACAGGGGGCAGCACCTACGAGCAGTACTTC. It translates to CASSLSTGGSTYEQYF. The chain joins TRBV19 to TRBJ2-7; TRBD1 agrees at 10 bases. Germline V CDR1 and CDR2: LNHDA, SQIVND (reference sequence). V shed 5 bases and J 2 bases; nucleotides not matched to a gene: 9. This CDR3 is built from 16 residues.